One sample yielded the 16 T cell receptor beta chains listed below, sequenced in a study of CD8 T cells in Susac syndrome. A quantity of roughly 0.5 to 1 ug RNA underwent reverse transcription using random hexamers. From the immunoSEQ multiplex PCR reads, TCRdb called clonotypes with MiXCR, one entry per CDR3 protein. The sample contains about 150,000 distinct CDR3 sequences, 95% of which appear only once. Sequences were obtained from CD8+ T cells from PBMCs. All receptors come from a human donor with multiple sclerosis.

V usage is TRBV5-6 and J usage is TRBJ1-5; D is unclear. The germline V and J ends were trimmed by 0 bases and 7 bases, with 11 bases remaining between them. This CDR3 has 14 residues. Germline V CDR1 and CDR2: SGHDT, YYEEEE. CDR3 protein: CASSLGGREQPQHF. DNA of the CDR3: TGTGCCAGCAGCTTGGGCGGGAGGGAACAGCCCCAGCATTTT.

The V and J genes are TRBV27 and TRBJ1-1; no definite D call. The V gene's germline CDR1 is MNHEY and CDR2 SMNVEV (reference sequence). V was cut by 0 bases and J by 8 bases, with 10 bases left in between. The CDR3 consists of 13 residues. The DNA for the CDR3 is TGTGCCAGCAGTTTATCTTCCGACTTAGAAGCTTTCTTT. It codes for CASSLSSDLEAFF.

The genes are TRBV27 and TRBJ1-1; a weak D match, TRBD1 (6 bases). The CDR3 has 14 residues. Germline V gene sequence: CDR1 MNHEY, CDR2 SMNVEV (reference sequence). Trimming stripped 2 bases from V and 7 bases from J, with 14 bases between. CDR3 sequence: CASSLREGGYEAFF. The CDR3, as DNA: TGTGCCAGCAGTTTAAGGGAGGGGGGTTATGAAGCTTTCTTT.

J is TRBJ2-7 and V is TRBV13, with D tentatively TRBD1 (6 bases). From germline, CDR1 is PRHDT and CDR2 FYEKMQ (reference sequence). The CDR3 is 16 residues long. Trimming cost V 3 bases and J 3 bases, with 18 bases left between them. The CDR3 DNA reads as TGTGCCAGCAGCTTTAGGGGGAACAATCGGGACTACGAGCAGTACTTC. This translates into CASSFRGNNRDYEQYF.

The DNA for the CDR3 is TGTGCCAGCAGCCCATCCTTCGGCTACCAAGAGACCCAGTACTTC. It translates to CASSPSFGYQETQYF. V and J are TRBV3-1 and TRBJ2-5; no definite D call. Germline loops: CDR1 LGHDT, CDR2 YNNKEL (reference sequence). This CDR3 spans 15 amino acids. The V gene lost 4 bases and the J gene lost 0 bases, with 12 bases spanning the gap.

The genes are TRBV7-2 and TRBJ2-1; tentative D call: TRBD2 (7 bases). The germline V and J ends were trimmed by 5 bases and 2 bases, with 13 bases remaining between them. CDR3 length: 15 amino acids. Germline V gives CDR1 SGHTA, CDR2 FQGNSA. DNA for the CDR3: TGTGCCAGCAGCCCGGGAGGACAGACCTACAATGAGCAGTTCTTC. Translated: CASSPGGQTYNEQFF.

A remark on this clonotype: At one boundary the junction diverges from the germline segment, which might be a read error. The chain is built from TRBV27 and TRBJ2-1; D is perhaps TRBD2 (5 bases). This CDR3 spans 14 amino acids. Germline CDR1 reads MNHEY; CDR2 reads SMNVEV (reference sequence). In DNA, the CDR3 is TGCGCCAGCAGTTTATCGGGGAGCCACAATGAGCAGTTCTTC. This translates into CASSLSGSHNEQFF.

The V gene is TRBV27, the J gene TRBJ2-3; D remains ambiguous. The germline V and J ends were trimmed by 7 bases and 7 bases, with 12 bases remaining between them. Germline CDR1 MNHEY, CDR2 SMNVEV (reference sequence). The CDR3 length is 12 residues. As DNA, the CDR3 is TGTGCCAGCATAAAGCCCCCGAATACGCAGTATTTT. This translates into CASIKPPNTQYF.

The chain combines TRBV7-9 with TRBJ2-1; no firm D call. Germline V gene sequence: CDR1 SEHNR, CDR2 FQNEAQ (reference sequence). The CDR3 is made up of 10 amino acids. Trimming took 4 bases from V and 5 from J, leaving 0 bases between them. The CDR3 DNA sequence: TGTGCCAGCAGCTACAATGAGCAGTTCTTC. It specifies CASSYNEQFF.

CDR3 in DNA: TGTGCCAGCAGCCGACGCAGGGCGAACACTGAAGCTTTCTTT. This gives the protein CASSRRRANTEAFF. V is TRBV3-1 and J is TRBJ1-1; tentatively, D is TRBD1 (5 bases). V dropped 4 bases and J dropped 1 base, with 10 bases sitting between them. CDR3 length: 14 amino acids. Germline V gives CDR1 LGHDT, CDR2 YNNKEL (reference sequence).

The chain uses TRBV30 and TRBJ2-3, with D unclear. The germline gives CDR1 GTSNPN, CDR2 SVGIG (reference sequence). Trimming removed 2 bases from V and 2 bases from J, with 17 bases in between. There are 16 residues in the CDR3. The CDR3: CAWSKPGETYTDTQYF. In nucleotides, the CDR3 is TGTGCCTGGAGTAAGCCAGGAGAAACCTACACAGATACGCAGTATTTT.

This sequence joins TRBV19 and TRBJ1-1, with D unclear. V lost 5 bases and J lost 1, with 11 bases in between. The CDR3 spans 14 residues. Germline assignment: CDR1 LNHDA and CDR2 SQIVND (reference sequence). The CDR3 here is CASSSGRWNTEAFF. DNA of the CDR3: TGTGCCAGTAGTTCTGGACGGTGGAACACTGAAGCTTTCTTT.

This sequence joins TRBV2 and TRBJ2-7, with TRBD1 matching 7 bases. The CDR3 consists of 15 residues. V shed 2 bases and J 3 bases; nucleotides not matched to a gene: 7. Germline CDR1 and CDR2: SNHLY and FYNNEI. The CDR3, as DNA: TGTGCCAGCAGTGAAATTACGGGACAGATCTACGAGCAGTACGTC. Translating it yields CASSEITGQIYEQYV.

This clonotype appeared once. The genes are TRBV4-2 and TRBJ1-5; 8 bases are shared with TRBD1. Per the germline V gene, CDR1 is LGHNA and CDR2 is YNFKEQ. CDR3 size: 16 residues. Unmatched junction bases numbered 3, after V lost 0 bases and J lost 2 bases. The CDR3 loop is CASSQETGVRNQPQHF. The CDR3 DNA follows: TGTGCCAGCAGCCAAGAGACAGGGGTTCGCAATCAGCCCCAGCATTTT.

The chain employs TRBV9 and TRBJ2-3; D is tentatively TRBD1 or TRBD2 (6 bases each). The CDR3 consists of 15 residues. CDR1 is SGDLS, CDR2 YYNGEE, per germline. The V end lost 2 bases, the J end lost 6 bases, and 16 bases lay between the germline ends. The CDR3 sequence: CASSVAGGLGDTQYF. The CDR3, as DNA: TGTGCCAGCAGCGTGGCCGGGGGCCTCGGCGATACGCAGTATTTT.

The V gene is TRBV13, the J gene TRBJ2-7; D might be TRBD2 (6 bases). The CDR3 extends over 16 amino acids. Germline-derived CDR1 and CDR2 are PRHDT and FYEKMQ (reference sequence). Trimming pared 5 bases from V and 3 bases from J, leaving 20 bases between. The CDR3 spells CASSPPPGERLYEQYF. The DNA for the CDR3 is TGTGCCAGCAGCCCTCCGCCGGGGGAGCGTCTCTACGAGCAGTACTTC.